This TCR beta chain was documented in a study of blood T cell repertoires in COVID-19 (dated by TCRdb to the early 2020s). With respect to the entire study: The collaborator samples originated in the United States, Italy and Spain and spanned the acute and convalescent phases of COVID-19. The material from the prospective study consisted of cDNA or gDNA derived from T cells, B-cell-depleted T cells, or PBMCs. Deeply sampled blood TCRbeta repertoires from subjects exposed to, actively infected with, or recovered from COVID-19 were included in the dataset. The repertoires were released in a freely available public database intended as a resource for research on the immune response to SARS-CoV-2. Samples came from the ongoing ImmuneRACE study (first 160 participants) plus 1,254 subjects from 6 global collaborators. The sample metadata nearly always contained a de-identified subject ID, COVID-19 status, age in years and sex. Where available, HLA class I and class II types were obtained from metadata supplied by the sample provider rather than from assay-based typing. What the work shows at the level of the full study, not this receptor alone: Clinical and demographic metadata were provided uncurated, with the amount varying by source and participant.

TCRbeta CDR3 regions were amplified from genomic DNA using the immunoSEQ Assay, a bias-controlled multiplex PCR. In the original analysis: The number of nucleated cells in each sample was estimated by amplification of reference gene primers within the assay. To quantify the absolute abundance of each unique TCRbeta CDR3 rearrangement, sequence reads were collapsed and filtered. Productive Simpson clonality was computed per sample as the square root of Simpson's diversity index over productive rearrangements. Drawn from immuneACCESS, this table holds only the in-frame rearrangements with V and J called that TCRdb kept. Clones are partly lost; checked studies trace under half to an unresolved V gene and leave the rest unexplained. The D gene and trimming were derived from the DNA, and the V and J assignments and clone size from that table. Counted in this sample were 150,000 to 200,000 clones; 88% of them appeared once. Roughly 8.9% of the sample lies in the top ten.

A remark on this clone: This clone's antigen is unknown. No much larger clone exists at a distance of one base, and base qualities are not known.

A distance of 15 bases separates the germline ends of V and J, which lose 8 bases and 8 bases respectively. The germline V gene encodes CDR1 MDHEN and CDR2 SYDVKM. CDR3 length: 12 amino acids, cysteine to phenylalanine. Only the CDR3 part of the read is kept: 36 bases, read in frame from the first base. Participants in the prospective study were aged about 18 to 95 years, lived in 20 to 25 United States geographic areas, and enrolled through a virtual design. In the prospective study, cohorts were assigned on the basis of participant-reported clinical history obtained from a screening survey and a study questionnaire. Recovered participants in ImmuneRACE Cohort 3 were defined by two consecutive negative NP/OP PCR tests, clearance by a healthcare professional, or resolution of symptoms. In the prospective study, whole blood, serum and a nasopharyngeal or oropharyngeal swab were collected from each participant by mobile phlebotomists. Prospective study participants could optionally give additional blood draws and questionnaires over an approximately two-month period. Before DNA extraction, prospective study blood samples were shipped either frozen or at room temperature.

The TCR sequence derives from a woman aged 18-29 years who had recovered from COVID-19. Sequencing was done on a sample of PBMCs or T cells enriched from blood (not recorded which). The chain links TRBV28 with TRBJ2-5, with the D gene uncertain. The nucleotides are TGTGCCAGCTTGAGTATGCCAAATACCCAGTACTTC. It translates to CASLSMPNTQYF.